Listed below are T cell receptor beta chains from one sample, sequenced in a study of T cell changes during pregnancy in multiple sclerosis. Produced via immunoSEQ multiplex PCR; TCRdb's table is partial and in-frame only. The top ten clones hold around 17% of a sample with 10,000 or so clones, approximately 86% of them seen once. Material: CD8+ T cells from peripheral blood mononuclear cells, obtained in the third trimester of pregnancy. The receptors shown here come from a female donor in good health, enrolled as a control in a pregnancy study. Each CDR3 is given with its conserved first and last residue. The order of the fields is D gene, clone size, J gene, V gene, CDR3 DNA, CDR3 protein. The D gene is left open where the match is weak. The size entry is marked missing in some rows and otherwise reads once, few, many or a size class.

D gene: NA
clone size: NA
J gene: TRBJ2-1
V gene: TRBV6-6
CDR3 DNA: TGTGCCAGCACCACAAGCAGGGAGCAGTTCTTC
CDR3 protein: CASTTSREQFF

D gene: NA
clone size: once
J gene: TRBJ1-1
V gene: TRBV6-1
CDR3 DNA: TGTGCCAGCACTATTAGGGGTGCTGAAGCTTTCTTT
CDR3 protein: CASTIRGAEAFF

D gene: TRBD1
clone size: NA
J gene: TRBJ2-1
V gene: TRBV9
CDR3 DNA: TGTGCCAGCAGCGTAGAGGGGGGGACAGGGGGCGATGAGCAGTTCTTC
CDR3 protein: CASSVEGGTGGDEQFF

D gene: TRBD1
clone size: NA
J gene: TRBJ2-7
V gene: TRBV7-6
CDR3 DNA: TGTGCCAGCAGCCTACGCCGACAGGGGATCTACGAGCAGTACTTC
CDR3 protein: CASSLRRQGIYEQYF

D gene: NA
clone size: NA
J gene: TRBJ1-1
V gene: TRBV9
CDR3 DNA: TGTGCCAGCAACCCATCTGGGGGGTCTAAGAACACTGAAGCTTTCTTT
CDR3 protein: CASNPSGGSKNTEAFF

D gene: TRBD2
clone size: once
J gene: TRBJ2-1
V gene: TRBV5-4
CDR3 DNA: TGTGCCAGCAGCTTGGGATTCCGGACTAGCGGGAGTAATGAGCAGTTCTTC
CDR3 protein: CASSLGFRTSGSNEQFF

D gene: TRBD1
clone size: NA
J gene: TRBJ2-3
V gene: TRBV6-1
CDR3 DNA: TGTGCCAGCAGTGAAGCGAGGGGGCGCATCACAGATACGCAGTATTTT
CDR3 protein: CASSEARGRITDTQYF

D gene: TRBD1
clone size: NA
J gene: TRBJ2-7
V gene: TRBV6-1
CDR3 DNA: TGTGCCAGCACCGGGACAGGCCTCCACGAGCAGTACTTC
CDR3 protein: CASTGTGLHEQYF

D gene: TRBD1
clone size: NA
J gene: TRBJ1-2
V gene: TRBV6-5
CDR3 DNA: TGTGCCAGCAGTTCGGACAGGGGGCGAGGAGGCTACACCTTC
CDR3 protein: CASSSDRGRGGYTF

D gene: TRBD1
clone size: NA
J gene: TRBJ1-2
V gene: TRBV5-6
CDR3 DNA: TGTGCCAGCAGCTTGGCAAGAAGACAGGGGGATGATGGCTACACCTTC
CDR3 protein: CASSLARRQGDDGYTF

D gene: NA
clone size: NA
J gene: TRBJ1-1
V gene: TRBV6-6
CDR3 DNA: TGTGCCAGCACTCCGGGGACTGAAGCTTTCTTT
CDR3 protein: CASTPGTEAFF

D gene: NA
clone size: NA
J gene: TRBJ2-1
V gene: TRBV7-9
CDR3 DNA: TGTGCCAGCAGCTTAGTTCGGGGGCTAGCGGAGTACAATGAGCAGTTCTTC
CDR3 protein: CASSLVRGLAEYNEQFF

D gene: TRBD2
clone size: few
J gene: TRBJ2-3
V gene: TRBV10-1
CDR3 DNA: TGCGCCAGCAGTGAGTCGCCCCCGGGACTAGCGGGAAGTAGCACAGATACGCAGTATTTT
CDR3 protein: CASSESPPGLAGSSTDTQYF

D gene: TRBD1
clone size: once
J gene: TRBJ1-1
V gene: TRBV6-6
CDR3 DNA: TGTGCCAGCAGCACGCAGGGGGACACTGAAGCTTTCTTT
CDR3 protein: CASSTQGDTEAFF

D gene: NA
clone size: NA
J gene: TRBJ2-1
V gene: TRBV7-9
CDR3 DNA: TGTGCCAGCAGCCCCGGTAGCGGAAGCTCCTACAATGAGCAGTTCTTC
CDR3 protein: CASSPGSGSSYNEQFF

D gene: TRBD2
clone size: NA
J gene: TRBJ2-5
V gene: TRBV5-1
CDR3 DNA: TGCGCCAGCAGCTTGGGACTAGCGGACAACCAAGAGACCCAGTACTTC
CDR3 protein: CASSLGLADNQETQYF

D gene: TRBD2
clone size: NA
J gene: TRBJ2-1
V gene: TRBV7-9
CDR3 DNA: TGTGCCAGCAGCTTTCCCGGTAGCGGGAGCGTTGGCTACAATGAGCAGTTCTTC
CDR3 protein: CASSFPGSGSVGYNEQFF

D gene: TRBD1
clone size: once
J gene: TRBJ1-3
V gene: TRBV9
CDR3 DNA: TGTGCCAGCAGCCCTGGACAGGACGGCTCTGGAAACACCATATATTTT
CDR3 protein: CASSPGQDGSGNTIYF

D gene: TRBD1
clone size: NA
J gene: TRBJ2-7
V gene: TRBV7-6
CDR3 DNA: TGTGCCAGCAGCTTAGGACCCCGGGACAGGGGTTGGGAGGAGCAGTACTTC
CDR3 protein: CASSLGPRDRGWEEQYF

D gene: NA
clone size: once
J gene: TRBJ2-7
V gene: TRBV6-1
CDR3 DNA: TGTGCCAGCAGTGAAGCCGAGGAGGCCTACGAGCAGTACTTC
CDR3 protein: CASSEAEEAYEQYF

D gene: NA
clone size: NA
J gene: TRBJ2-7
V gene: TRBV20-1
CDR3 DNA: TGCAGTGCTAGCTGGGGCTCCGAGCAGTACTTC
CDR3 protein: CSASWGSEQYF

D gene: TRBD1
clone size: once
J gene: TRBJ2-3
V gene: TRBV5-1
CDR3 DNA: TGCGCCAGCAGCTTGGTTTGGGACAGATACACAGATACGCAGTATTTT
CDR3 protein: CASSLVWDRYTDTQYF

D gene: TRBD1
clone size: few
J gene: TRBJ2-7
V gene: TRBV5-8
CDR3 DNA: TGTGCCAGCAGCTTGGTAAGGGGGCAGGCGTACGAGCAGTACTTC
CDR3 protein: CASSLVRGQAYEQYF

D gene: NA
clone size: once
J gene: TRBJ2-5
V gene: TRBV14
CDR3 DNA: TGTGCCAGCAGCCTTAGCGGATTCACACGGGAGACCCAGTACTTC
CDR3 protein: CASSLSGFTRETQYF